Here is one T cell receptor beta chain with its context. Clones were read by immunoSEQ multiplex PCR, and TCRdb kept only the in-frame ones, dropping some. The data contain around 57,000 clones, about 89% of them singletons. This sample is drawn from a study of identifying expanded T cells in peripheral blood. This TCR was sampled from a person aged 18-70 years in good health. Source material: blood.

The CDR3 loop is CAWTREVNTEAFF. The CDR3 nucleotides read TGTGCCTGGACGCGGGAGGTTAACACTGAAGCTTTCTTT. The genes are TRBV30 and TRBJ1-1, with D hard to call. The CDR3 totals 13 residues. CDR1 is GTSNPN, CDR2 SVGIG, per germline (reference sequence). The ends were cut back, 4 bases at V and 2 bases at J, with 11 bases in the middle.